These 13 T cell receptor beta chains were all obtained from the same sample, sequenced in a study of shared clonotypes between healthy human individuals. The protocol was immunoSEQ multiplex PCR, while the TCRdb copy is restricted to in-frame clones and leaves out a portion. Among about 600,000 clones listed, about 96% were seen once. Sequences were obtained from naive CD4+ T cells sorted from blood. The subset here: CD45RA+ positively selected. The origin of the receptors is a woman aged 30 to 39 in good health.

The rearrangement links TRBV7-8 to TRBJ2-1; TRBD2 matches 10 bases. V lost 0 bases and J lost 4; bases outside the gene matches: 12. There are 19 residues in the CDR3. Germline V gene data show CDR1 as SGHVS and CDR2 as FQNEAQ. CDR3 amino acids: CASSLAPHAGLARYNEQFF. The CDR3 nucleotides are TGTGCCAGCAGCTTAGCGCCCCACGCGGGACTAGCGAGGTACAATGAGCAGTTCTTC.

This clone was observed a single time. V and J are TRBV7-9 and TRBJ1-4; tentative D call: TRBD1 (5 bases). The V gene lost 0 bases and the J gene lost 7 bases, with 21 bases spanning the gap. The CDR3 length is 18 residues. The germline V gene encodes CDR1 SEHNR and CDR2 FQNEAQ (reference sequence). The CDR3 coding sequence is TGTGCCAGCAGCTTAGCGCGAATTAAGGACGGGCAGGGTGAAAAACTGTTTTTT. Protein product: CASSLARIKDGQGEKLFF.

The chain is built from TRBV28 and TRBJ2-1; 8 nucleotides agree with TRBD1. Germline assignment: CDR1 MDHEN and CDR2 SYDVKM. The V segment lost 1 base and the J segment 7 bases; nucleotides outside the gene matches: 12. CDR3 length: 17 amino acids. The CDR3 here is CASSLYEQGQGTNEQFF. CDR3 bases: TGTGCCAGCAGTTTATACGAACAAGGACAGGGAACTAATGAGCAGTTCTTC.

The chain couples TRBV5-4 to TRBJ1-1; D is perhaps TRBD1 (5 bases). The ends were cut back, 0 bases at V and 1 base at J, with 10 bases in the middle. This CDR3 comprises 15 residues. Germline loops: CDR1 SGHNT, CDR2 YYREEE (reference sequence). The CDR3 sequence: CASSLAPTGNTEAFF. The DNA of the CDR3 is TGTGCCAGCAGCTTGGCCCCTACAGGGAACACTGAAGCTTTCTTT.

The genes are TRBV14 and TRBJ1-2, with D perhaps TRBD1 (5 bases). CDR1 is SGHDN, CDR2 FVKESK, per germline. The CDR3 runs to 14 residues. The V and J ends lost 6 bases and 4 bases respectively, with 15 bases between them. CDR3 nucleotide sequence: TGTGCCAGCAGACACGCCGGGACTGCCTATGGCTACACCTTC. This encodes CASRHAGTAYGYTF. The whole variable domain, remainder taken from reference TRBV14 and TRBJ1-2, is EAGVTQFPSHSVIEKGQTVTLRCDPISGHDNLYWYRRVMGKEIKFLLHFVKESKQDESGMPNNRFLAERTGGTYSTLKVQPAELEDSGVYFCASRHAGTAYGYTFGSGTRLTVV.

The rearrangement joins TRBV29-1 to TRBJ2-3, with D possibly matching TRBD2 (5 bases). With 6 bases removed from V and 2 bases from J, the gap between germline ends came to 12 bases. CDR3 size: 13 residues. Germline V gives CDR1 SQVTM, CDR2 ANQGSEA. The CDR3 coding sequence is TGCAGCGTGGCTGGACTTCTCACAGATACGCAGTATTTT. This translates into CSVAGLLTDTQYF.

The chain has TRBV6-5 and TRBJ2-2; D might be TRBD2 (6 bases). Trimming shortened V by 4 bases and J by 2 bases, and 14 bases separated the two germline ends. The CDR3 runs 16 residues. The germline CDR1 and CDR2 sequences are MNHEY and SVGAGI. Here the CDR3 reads CASSSDTAGNTGELFF. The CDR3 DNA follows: TGTGCCAGCAGTTCTGACACAGCGGGTAACACCGGGGAGCTGTTTTTT.

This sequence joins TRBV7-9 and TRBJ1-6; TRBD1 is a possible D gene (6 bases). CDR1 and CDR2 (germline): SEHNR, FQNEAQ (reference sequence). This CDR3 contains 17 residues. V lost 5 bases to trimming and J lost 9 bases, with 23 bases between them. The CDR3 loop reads CASSPGGAGPTGSPLHF. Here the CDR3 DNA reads TGTGCCAGCAGCCCCGGGGGGGCCGGACCTACGGGTTCACCCCTCCACTTT.

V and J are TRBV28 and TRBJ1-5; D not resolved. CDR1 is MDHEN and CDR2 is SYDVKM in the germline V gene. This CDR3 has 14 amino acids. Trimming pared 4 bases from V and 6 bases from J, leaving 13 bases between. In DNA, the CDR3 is TGTGCCAGCAGTTCTCTTGCCCTAGTTCAGCCCCAGCATTTT. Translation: CASSSLALVQPQHF.

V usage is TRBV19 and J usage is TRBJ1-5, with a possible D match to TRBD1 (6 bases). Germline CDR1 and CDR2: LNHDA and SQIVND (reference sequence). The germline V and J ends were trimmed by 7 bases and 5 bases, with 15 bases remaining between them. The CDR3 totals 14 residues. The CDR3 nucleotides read TGTGCCAGTACCAAGGACAGCTTTTATCAGCCCCAGCATTTT. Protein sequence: CASTKDSFYQPQHF.

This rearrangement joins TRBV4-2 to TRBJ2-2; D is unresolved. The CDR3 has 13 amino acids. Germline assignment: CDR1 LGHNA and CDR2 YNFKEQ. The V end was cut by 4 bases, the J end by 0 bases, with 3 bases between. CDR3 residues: CASSLPNTGELFF. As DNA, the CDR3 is TGTGCCAGCAGCCTCCCGAACACCGGGGAGCTGTTTTTT.

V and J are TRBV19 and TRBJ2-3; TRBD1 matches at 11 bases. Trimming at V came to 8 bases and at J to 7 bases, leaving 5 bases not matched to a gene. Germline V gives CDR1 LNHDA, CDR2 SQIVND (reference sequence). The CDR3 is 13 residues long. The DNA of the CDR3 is TGTGCCAGTGGGGACAGGGGGGAGAATACGCAGTATTTT. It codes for CASGDRGENTQYF.

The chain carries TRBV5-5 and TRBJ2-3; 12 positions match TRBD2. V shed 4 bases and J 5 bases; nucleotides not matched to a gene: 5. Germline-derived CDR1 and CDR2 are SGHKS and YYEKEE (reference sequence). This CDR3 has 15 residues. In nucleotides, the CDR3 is TGTGCCAGCAGCACTCGACTAGCGGGAGTAGATACGCAGTATTTT. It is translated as CASSTRLAGVDTQYF.